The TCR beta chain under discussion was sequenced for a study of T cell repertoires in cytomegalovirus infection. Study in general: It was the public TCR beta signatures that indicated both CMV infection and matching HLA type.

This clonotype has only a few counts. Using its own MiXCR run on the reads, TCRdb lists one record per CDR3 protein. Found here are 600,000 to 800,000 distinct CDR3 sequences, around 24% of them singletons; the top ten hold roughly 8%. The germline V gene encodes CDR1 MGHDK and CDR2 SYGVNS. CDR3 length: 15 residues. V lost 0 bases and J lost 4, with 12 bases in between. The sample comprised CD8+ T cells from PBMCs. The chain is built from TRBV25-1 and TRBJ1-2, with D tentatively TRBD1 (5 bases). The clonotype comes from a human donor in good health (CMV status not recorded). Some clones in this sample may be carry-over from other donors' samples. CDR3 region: CASSEYFRDGYGYTF. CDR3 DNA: TGTGCCAGCAGTGAATATTTTAGGGACGGCTATGGCTACACCTTC.